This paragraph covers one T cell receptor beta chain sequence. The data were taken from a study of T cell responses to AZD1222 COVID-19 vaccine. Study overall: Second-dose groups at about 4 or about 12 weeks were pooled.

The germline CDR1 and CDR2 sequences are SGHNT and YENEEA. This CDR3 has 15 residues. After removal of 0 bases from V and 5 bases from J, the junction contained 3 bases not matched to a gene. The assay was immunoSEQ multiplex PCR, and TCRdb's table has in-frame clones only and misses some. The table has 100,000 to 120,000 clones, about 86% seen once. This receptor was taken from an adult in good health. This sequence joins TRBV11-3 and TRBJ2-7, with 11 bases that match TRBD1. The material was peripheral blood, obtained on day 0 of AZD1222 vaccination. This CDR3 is CASSLEGQGAHEQYF. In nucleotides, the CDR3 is TGTGCCAGCAGCTTAGAAGGACAGGGGGCCCACGAGCAGTACTTC.